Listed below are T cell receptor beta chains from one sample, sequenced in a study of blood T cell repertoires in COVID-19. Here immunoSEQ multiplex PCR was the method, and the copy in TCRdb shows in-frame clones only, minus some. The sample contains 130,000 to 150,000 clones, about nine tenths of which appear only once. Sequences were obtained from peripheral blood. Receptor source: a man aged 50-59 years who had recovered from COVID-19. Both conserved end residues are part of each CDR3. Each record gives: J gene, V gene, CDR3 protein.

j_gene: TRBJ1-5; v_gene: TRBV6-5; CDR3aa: CASSGRQTNQPQHF
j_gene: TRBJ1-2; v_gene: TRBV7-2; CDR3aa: CASSEGGGAGYGYTF
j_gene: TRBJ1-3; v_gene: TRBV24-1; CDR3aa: CATSDLQGTQSSGNTIYF
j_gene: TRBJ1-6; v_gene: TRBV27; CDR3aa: CASSLSGQVNSPLHF
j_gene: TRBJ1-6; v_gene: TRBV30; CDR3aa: CAWRTERVPLHF
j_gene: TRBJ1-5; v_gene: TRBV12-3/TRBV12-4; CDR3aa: CASSLGSGKPQHF
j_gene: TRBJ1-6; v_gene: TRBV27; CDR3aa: CASSLSGYNSPLHF
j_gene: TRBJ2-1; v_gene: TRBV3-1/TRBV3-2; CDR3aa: CASSLGRQGNPNEQFF
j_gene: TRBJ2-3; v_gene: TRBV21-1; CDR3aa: CASSSPGRGHSTDTQYF
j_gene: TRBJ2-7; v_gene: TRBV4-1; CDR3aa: CASSQVDRKHEQYF
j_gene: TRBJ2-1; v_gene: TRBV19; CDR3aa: CASSIGPSGGRRNEQFF
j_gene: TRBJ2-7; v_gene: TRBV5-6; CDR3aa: CASSSGTGGVYEQYF
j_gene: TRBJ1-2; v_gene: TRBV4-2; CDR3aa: CASSQDGGQERYGYTF
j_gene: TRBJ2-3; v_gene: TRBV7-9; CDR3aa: CASSDVGTSDTQYF
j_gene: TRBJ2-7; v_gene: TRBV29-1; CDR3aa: CSVGDRGPYEQYF
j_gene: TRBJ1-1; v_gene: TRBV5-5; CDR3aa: CASSLSRTEAFF
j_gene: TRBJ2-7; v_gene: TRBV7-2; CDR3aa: CASSFNGFTDYEQYF
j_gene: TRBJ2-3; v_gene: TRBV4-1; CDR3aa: CASSQELGQGPFFGGATDTQYF
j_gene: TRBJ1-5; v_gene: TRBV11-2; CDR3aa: CASSLGRGPATPQHF
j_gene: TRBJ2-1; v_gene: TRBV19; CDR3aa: CASSGGTYNEQFF
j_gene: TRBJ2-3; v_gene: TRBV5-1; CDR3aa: CASSFSGTSGSTDTQYF
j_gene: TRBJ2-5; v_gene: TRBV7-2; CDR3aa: CASSLDRGRETQYF